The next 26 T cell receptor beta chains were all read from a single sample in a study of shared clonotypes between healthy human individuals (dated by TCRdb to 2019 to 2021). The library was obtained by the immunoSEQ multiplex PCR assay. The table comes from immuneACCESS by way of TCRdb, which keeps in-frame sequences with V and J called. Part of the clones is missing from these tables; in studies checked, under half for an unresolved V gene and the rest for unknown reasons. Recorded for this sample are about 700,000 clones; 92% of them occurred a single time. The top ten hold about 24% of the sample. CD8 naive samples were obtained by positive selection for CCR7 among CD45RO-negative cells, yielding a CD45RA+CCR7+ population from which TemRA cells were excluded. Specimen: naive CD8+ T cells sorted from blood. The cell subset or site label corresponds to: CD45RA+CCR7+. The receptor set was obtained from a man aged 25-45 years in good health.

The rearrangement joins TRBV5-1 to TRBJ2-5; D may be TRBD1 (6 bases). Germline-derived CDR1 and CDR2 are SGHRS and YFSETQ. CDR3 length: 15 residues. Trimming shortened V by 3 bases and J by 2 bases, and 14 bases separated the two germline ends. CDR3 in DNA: TGCGCCAGCAGCTCGAACCGGACAGAGCAAGAGACCCAGTACTTC. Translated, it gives CASSSNRTEQETQYF.

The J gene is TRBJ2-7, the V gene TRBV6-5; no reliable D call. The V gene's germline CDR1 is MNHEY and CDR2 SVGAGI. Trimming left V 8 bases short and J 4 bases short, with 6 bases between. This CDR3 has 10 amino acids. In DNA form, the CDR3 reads TGTGCCAGCGGGAAATACGAGCAGTACTTC. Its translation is CASGKYEQYF.

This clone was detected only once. CDR3 coding DNA: TGTGCCAGCAGCTTAGTAAGCATAGGGGTAGACAATGAGCAGTTCTTC. Translation: CASSLVSIGVDNEQFF. This rearrangement joins TRBV7-9 to TRBJ2-1; a weak D match, TRBD1 (5 bases). Germline loops: CDR1 SEHNR, CDR2 FQNEAQ (reference sequence). V lost 1 base to trimming and J lost 5 bases, with 15 bases between them. This CDR3 has 16 residues.

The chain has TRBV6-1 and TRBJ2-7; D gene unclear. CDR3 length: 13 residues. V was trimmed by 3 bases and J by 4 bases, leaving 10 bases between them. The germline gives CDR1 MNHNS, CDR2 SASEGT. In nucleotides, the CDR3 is TGTGCCAGCAGTGAGGAACGATTTTACGAGCAGTACTTC. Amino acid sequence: CASSEERFYEQYF.

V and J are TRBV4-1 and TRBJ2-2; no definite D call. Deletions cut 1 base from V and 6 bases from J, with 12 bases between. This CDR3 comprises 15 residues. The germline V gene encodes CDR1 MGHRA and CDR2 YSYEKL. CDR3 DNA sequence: TGCGCCAGCAGCCAAGGGGTATTAGGGCCCGGGGAGCTGTTTTTT. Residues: CASSQGVLGPGELFF.

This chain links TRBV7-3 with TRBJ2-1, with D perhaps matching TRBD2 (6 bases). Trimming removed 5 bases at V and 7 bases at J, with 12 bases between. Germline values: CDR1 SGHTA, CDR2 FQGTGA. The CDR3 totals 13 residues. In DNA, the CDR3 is TGTGCCAGCAGCGGTAGGGACTGGAATGAGCAGTTCTTC. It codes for CASSGRDWNEQFF. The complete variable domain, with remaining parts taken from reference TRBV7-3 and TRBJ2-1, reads GAGVSQTPSNKVTEKGKYVELRCDPISGHTALYWYRQSLGQGPEFLIYFQGTGAADDSGLPNDRFFAVRPEGSVSTLKIQRTERGDSAVYLCASSGRDWNEQFFGPGTRLTVL.

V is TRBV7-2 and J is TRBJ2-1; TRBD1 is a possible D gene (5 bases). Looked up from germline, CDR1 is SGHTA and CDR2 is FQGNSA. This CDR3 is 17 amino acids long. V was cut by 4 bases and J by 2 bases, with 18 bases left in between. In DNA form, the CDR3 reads TGTGCCAGCAGCTCCCAATTTGCGGACAAGGCCTACAATGAGCAGTTCTTC. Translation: CASSSQFADKAYNEQFF.

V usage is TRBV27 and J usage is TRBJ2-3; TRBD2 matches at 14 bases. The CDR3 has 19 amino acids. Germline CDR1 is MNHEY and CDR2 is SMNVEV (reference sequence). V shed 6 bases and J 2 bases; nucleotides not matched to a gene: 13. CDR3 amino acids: CASRTIQTSGREDTDTQYF. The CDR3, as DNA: TGTGCCAGCAGAACGATACAGACTAGCGGGAGGGAGGACACAGATACGCAGTATTTT.

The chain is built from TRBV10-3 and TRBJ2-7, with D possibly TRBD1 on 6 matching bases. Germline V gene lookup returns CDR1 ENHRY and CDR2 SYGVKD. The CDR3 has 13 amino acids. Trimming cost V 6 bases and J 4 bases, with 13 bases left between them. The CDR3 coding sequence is TGTGCCATCAGACCGGGACAAGGTTACGAGCAGTACTTC. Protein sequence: CAIRPGQGYEQYF.

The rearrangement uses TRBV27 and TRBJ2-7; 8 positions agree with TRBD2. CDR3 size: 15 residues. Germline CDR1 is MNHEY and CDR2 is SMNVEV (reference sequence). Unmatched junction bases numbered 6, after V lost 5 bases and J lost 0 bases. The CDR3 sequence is CASSITSGSSYEQYF. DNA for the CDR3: TGTGCCAGCAGTATCACAAGCGGGAGCTCCTACGAGCAGTACTTC.

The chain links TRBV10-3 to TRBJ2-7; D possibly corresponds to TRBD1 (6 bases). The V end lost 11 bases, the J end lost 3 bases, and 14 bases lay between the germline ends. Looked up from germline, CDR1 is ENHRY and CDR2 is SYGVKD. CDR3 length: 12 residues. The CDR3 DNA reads TGTGCCTCGGTTGGGGGCCACTACGAGCAGTACTTC. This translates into CASVGGHYEQYF.

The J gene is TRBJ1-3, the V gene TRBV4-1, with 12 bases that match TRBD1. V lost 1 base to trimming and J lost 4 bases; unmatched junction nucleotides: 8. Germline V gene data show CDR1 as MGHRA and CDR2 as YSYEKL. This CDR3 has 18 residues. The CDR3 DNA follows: TGCGCCAGCAGCCAAGTGTTGGGACAGGGGGCTAGGGGAAACACCATATATTTT. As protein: CASSQVLGQGARGNTIYF.

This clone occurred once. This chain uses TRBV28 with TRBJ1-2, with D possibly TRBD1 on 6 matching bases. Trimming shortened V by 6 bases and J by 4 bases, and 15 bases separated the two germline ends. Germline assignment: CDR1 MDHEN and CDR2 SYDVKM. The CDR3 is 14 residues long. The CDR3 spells CASRFEGGSYGYTF. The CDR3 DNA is TGTGCCAGCAGATTCGAGGGGGGATCCTATGGCTACACCTTC.

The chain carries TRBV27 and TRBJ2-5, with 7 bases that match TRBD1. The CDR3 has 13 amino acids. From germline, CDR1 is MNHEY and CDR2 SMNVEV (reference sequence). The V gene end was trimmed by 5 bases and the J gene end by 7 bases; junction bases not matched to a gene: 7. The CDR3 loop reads CASSPRGRGTQYF. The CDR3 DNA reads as TGTGCCAGCAGTCCCAGGGGGAGAGGGACCCAGTACTTC.

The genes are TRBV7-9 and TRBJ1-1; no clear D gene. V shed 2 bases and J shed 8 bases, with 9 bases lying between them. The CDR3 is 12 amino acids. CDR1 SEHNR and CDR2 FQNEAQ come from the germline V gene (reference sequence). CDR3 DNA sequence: TGTGCCAGCAGCTTATCCGGAAGGGAAGCTTTCTTT. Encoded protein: CASSLSGREAFF.

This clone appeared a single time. CDR3 sequence: CASSFLGAGVIPHEQFF. The DNA of the CDR3 is TGTGCCAGCAGCTTCTTGGGAGCGGGAGTAATTCCCCATGAGCAGTTCTTC. The chain has TRBV7-8 and TRBJ2-1; 8 positions match TRBD2. This CDR3 contains 17 residues. The trim removed 3 bases at V and 8 bases at J, leaving 15 bases unmatched. Per the germline V gene, CDR1 is SGHVS and CDR2 is FQNEAQ.

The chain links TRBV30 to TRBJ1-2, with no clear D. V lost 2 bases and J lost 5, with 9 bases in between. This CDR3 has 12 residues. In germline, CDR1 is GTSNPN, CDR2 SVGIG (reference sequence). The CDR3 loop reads CAWSLNQYGYTF. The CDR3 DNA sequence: TGTGCCTGGAGTTTAAACCAGTATGGCTACACCTTC.

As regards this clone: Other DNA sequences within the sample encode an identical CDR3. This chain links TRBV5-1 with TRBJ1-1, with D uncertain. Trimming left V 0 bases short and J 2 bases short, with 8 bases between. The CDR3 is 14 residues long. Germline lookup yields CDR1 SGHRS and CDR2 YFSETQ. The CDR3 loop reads CASSLVGSNTEAFF. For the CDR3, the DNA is TGCGCCAGCAGCTTGGTCGGCAGCAACACTGAAGCTTTCTTT.

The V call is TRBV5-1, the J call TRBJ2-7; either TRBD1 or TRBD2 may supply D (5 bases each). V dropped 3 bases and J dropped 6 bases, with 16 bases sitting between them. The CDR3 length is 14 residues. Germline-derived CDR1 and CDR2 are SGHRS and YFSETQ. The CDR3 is CASSSTGPPVEQYF. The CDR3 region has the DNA TGCGCCAGCAGCTCGACGGGACCTCCGGTCGAGCAGTACTTC.

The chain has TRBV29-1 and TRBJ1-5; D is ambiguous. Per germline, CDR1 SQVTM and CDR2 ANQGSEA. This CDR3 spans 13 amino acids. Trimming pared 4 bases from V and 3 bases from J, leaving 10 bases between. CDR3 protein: CSVGNSINQPQHF. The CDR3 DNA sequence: TGCAGCGTTGGGAACTCAATCAATCAGCCCCAGCATTTT.

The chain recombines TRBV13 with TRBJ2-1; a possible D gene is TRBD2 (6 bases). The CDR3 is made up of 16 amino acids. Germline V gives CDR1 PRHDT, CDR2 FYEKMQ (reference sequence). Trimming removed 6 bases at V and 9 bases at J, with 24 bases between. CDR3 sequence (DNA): TGTGCCAGCAGTCCCGAACTAGCTGGGGAGAGAGGTGAGCAGTTCTTC. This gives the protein CASSPELAGERGEQFF.

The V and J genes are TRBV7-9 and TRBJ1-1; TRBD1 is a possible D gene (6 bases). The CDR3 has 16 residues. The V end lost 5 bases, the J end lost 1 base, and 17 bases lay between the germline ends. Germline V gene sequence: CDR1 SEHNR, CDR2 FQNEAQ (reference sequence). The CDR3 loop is CASSATLDRPNTEAFF. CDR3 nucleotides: TGTGCCAGCAGCGCGACCCTGGACAGACCGAACACTGAAGCTTTCTTT.

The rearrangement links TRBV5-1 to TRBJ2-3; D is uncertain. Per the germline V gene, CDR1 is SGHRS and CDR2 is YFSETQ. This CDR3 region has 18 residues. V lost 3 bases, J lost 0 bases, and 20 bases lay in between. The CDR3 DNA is TGCGCCAGCAGCTCCAGAGTTAAGACGGTCTTGAGCACAGATACGCAGTATTTT. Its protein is CASSSRVKTVLSTDTQYF.

The CDR3 reads CASSLSGNSPNEQFF. In DNA form, the CDR3 reads TGTGCCAGCAGTCTTAGCGGGAATTCCCCCAATGAGCAGTTCTTC. V and J are TRBV7-2 and TRBJ2-1; 8 bases line up with TRBD2. After removal of 6 bases from V and 6 bases from J, the junction contained 10 bases not matched to a gene. The CDR3 runs 15 residues. Germline CDR1 is SGHTA and CDR2 is FQGNSA.

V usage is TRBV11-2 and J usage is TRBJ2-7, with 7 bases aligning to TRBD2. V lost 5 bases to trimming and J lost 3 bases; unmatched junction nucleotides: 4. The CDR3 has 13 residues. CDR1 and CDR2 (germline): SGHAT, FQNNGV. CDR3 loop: CASSAGVVYEQYF. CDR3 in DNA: TGTGCCAGCAGCGCGGGAGTAGTCTACGAGCAGTACTTC.

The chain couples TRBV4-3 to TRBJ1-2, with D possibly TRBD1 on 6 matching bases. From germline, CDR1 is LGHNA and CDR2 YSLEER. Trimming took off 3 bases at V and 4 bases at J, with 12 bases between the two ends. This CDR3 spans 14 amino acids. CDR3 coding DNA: TGCGCCAGCAGCCAGGCCGACAGGATCTATGGCTACACCTTC. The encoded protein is CASSQADRIYGYTF.